These T cell receptor beta chains were read from a single sample in a study of blood T cell repertoires in COVID-19. Sequencing used immunoSEQ multiplex PCR; TCRdb keeps in-frame clones, though not all of them. The sample has roughly 260,000 clones, approximately 91% seen once. Material for sequencing was PBMCs or T cells enriched from blood (not recorded which). Receptor source: a human donor in a cohort exposed to, infected with or recovered from COVID-19 (not recorded which). The donor label of this sample is uncertain. CDR3s include the opening cysteine and the closing phenylalanine or tryptophan. The D gene is left open where the match is weak. Clone size appears in some rows only: once, few, many, or a class for an expanded clone.

15,TRBJ2-3,.,TRBD2,TRBV7-3,TGTGCCAGCAGCCTGACTAGCGGGGGGGCAGATACGCAGTATTTT,CASSLTSGGADTQYF
14,TRBJ1-5,.,.,TRBV7-2,TGTGCCAGCAGCTTAGGGTTGGCCGATCAGCCCCAGCATTTT,CASSLGLADQPQHF
14,TRBJ1-6,.,TRBD1,TRBV7-8,TGTGCCAGCAGCTTTCGGGACAGGGAATCACCCCTCCACTTT,CASSFRDRESPLHF
15,TRBJ2-5,.,.,TRBV21-1,TGTGCCAGCAGCAAAGGCGTAGAGGGGGCAAAGACCCAGTACTTC,CASSKGVEGAKTQYF
18,TRBJ2-7,.,TRBD1,TRBV5-1,TGCGCCAGCAGCTTGGGGGGGGCCCACGGCAGGGGGCCCTACGAGCAGTACTTC,CASSLGGAHGRGPYEQYF
15,TRBJ1-5,once,TRBD1,TRBV28,TGTGCCAGCAGTCGGAAAACAGGGGGCAATCAGCCCCAGCATTTT,CASSRKTGGNQPQHF
15,TRBJ2-3,.,TRBD2,TRBV29-1,TGCAGCGTTAGATATCCGGGAGGGGAAACAGATACGCAGTATTTT,CSVRYPGGETDTQYF
15,TRBJ1-6,.,.,TRBV3-1/TRBV3-2,TGTGCCAGCAGCCAAGCCCGGGGAGGGGATTCACCCCTCCACTTT,CASSQARGGDSPLHF
19,TRBJ2-5,.,TRBD2,TRBV7-3,TGTGCCAGCAGCTCCGAAGGATCAGGACTAGCGGGGCGACAAGAGACCCAGTACTTC,CASSSEGSGLAGRQETQYF
15,TRBJ2-2,.,TRBD1,TRBV4-1,TGCGCCAGCAGCATTACAGGGGGGATCACCGGGGAGCTGTTTTTT,CASSITGGITGELFF
13,TRBJ2-7,.,TRBD1,TRBV27,TGTGCCAGCAGATCCCAGGGGGCCTACGAGCAGTACTTC,CASRSQGAYEQYF
14,TRBJ1-1,.,.,TRBV9,TGTGCCAGCAGCCCTCGGTCACGGGGAACTGAAGCTTTCTTT,CASSPRSRGTEAFF
12,TRBJ2-2,.,.,TRBV10-2,TGCGCCAGCAGAGACAGATCCGGGGAGCTGTTTTTT,CASRDRSGELFF
13,TRBJ1-5,.,.,TRBV19,TGTGCCAGTGGCTCAGGGGTCGATCAGCCCCAGCATTTT,CASGSGVDQPQHF
15,TRBJ2-5,.,TRBD2,TRBV7-9,TGTGCCAGCAGCTCAACCGGGAGGGGGCAAGAGACCCAGTACTTC,CASSSTGRGQETQYF
13,TRBJ1-1,few,TRBD1,TRBV12-3/TRBV12-4,TGTGCCAGCACCGCAGGGGGCATGGCTGAAGCTTTCTTT,CASTAGGMAEAFF
15,TRBJ1-1,.,.,TRBV9,TGTGCCAGCAGCGTAGCTCCGTCGGGGGGCGCTGAAGCTTTCTTT,CASSVAPSGGAEAFF
12,TRBJ1-5,.,.,TRBV12-3/TRBV12-4,TGTGCCAGCAGTCCAGTGGATCAGCCCCAGCATTTT,CASSPVDQPQHF
15,TRBJ1-4,.,.,TRBV4-3,TGCGCCAGCAGCCAAGTGGGGACTTCTAATGAAAAACTGTTTTTT,CASSQVGTSNEKLFF
15,TRBJ2-1,.,TRBD2,TRBV7-2,TGTGCCAGCAGCTTACTAGCGGGGGGTGGATTGGAGCAGTTCTTC,CASSLLAGGGLEQFF
15,TRBJ2-1,.,.,TRBV19,TGTGCCGCATCATTGTCGAGTACAGGGTGGGATGAGCAGTTCTTC,CAASLSSTGWDEQFF
14,TRBJ1-4,.,TRBD1,TRBV5-1,TGCGCCAGCAGCCCGGGACAGGGTAGTGAAAAACTGTTTTTT,CASSPGQGSEKLFF
15,TRBJ1-2,.,.,TRBV11-2,TGTGCCAGCAGCTCCCTGCGGGGGAGAGACTATGGCTACACCTTC,CASSSLRGRDYGYTF
16,TRBJ1-3,.,.,TRBV6-1,TGTGCCAGCAGTGCCCAACAGGGAGTATTCCTAGACACCATATATTTT,CASSAQQGVFLDTIYF
14,TRBJ1-4,.,.,TRBV11-2,TGTGCCAGCAGCTTAGAGTATGGCCTTGAAAAACTGTTTTTT,CASSLEYGLEKLFF
15,TRBJ1-5,once,TRBD1,TRBV19,TGTGCCAGTAGTATCGGACAGGCCATTAATCAGCCCCAGCATTTT,CASSIGQAINQPQHF
12,TRBJ1-6,.,.,TRBV25-1,TGTGCCAGCAGGGGCCCTAATTCACCCCTCCACTTT,CASRGPNSPLHF
17,TRBJ1-5,.,TRBD1,TRBV12-5,TGTGCTAGTGGTTTGATAACGGACAGGGTGGGGACCCAGCCCCAGCATTTT,CASGLITDRVGTQPQHF
13,TRBJ1-4,.,.,TRBV7-2,TGTGCCAGCAGTCCGGGGGTCAACGAAAAACTGTTTTTT,CASSPGVNEKLFF
15,TRBJ1-1,.,TRBD1,TRBV3-1/TRBV3-2,TGTGCCAGCAGCCAAGCCGGGACAGCAAACACTGAAGCTTTCTTT,CASSQAGTANTEAFF
13,TRBJ2-7,.,.,TRBV19,TGTGCCAGTAGTGGAGGTGGGAACTACGAGCAGTACTTC,CASSGGGNYEQYF
13,TRBJ2-1,.,TRBD2,TRBV19,TGTGCCAGTTCGGTGAGCGGGGGCAATGAGCAGTTCTTC,CASSVSGGNEQFF
15,TRBJ1-2,.,.,TRBV9,TGTGCCAGCAACGCCTTAGGGGGTTCTGTCTATGGCTACACCTTC,CASNALGGSVYGYTF
12,TRBJ2-1,.,.,TRBV7-2,TGTGCCAGCAGCTTAGACTGGAATGAGCAGTTCTTC,CASSLDWNEQFF
14,TRBJ2-5,.,TRBD1,TRBV9,TGTGCCAGCAGCTCAGACAGGGGAGCAGAGACCCAGTACTTC,CASSSDRGAETQYF
18,TRBJ1-1,.,TRBD1,TRBV30,TGTGCCTGGGCTAGAACGACAGGGATCTATTCTTTGAACACTGAAGCTTTCTTT,CAWARTTGIYSLNTEAFF
18,TRBJ2-7,.,TRBD2,TRBV9,TGTGCCAGCAGTGCCGGACTAGCGGGGCATTTAAGCTCCTACGAGCAGTACTTC,CASSAGLAGHLSSYEQYF
16,TRBJ2-2,.,.,TRBV13,TGTGCCAGCAGCTTAGGCCAGGGGCCGAGCACCGGGGAGCTGTTTTTT,CASSLGQGPSTGELFF
14,TRBJ2-7,.,.,TRBV20-1,TGCAGTGCTAGTGGGCCCACAGGTGCCTACGAGCAGTACTTC,CSASGPTGAYEQYF
13,TRBJ1-1,.,TRBD1,TRBV4-2,TGTGCCAGCAGCGGACAGGCGAGCACTGAAGCTTTCTTT,CASSGQASTEAFF
13,TRBJ1-2,once,TRBD1,TRBV6-5,TGTGCCAGCAGCCCCGACAGGGAGTATGGCTACACCTTC,CASSPDREYGYTF